This entry describes one T cell receptor (beta chain). The antigen is not known. These data are taken from a study of Ad26.COV2.S vaccination and SARS-CoV-2 variants. Regarding the study as a whole: Substantial breadth was reportedly displayed by spike-specific CD8+ and CD4+ T cell responses after vaccination. Analyses that measured TCR breadth and depth may have underestimated total T cell responses. Vaccine recipients showed a spike-specific TCR breadth that was higher than in placebo recipients.

Profiled with immunoSEQ multiplex PCR; TCRdb holds only in-frame clones, not every one. The top ten hold 1.7% of the sample, which has fewer than 600,000 clones, roughly 87% seen once. The CDR3 spans 14 residues. Per the germline V gene, CDR1 is LNHDA and CDR2 is SQIVND (reference sequence). V was shortened by 0 bases and J by 6 bases, with 9 bases between the two germline ends. This sample's treatment: 15 to 20 received Ad26.COV2.S at low or high dose, single or two shots; about 5 received placebo; per-sample allocation not given. Samples analyzed were those drawn on day 63 after the first vaccine or placebo injection.

Specimen: peripheral blood, collected in a trial of Ad26.COV2.S vaccine versus placebo. The V gene is TRBV19, the J gene TRBJ2-1; a weak D match, TRBD1 (5 bases). The TCR originated in a person between 18 and 65 years old who received the Ad26.COV2.S COVID-19 vaccine or a placebo. CDR3 sequence reads: CASSIETVGNEQFF. The CDR3 DNA is TGTGCCAGTAGTATAGAGACAGTTGGCAATGAGCAGTTCTTC.